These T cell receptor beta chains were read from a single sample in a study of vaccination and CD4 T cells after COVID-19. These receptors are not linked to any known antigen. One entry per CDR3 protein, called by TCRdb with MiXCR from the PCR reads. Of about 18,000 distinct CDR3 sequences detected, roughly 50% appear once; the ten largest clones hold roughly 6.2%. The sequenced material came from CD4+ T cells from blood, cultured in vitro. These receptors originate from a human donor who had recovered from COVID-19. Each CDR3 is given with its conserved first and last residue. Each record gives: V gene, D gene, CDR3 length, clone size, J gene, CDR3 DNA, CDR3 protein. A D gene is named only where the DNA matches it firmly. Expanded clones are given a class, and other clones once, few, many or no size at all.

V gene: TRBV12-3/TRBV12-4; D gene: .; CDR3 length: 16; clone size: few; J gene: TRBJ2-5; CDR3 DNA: TGTGCCAGCGGACGCACGACTAGTCCACTCGTTGAGACCCAGTACTTC; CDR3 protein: CASGRTTSPLVETQYF
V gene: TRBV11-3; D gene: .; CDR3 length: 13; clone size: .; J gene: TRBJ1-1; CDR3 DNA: TGTGCCAGCAGCTTACGGGACAACGGTGAAGCTTTCTTT; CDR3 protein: CASSLRDNGEAFF
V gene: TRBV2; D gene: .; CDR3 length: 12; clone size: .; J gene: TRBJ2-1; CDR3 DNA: TGTGCCAGCACGATAGGGTACAATGAGCAGTTCTTC; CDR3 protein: CASTIGYNEQFF
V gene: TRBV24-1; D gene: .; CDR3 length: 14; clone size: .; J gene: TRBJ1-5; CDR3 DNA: TGTGCCACCAGTGACGACCAATCCGGTCAGCCCCAGCATTTT; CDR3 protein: CATSDDQSGQPQHF
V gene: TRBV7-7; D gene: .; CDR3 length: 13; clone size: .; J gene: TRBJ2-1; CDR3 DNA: TGTGCTAGCAGCCCGGACTCGGGGAATGAGCAGTTCTTC; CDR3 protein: CASSPDSGNEQFF
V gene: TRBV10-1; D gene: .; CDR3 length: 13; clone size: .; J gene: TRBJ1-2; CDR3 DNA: TGCGCCAGCAGTGAGCGCAGGGGCTATGGCTACACCTTC; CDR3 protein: CASSERRGYGYTF
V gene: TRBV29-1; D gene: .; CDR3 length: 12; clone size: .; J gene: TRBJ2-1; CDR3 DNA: TGCAGCGTCACTCCACAATCGCATGAGCAGTTCTTC; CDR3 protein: CSVTPQSHEQFF
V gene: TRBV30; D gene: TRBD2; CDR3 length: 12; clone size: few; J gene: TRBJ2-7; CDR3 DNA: TGTGCCTGGAGCCGGGAGGGCCGCGAGCAGTACTTC; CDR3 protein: CAWSREGREQYF
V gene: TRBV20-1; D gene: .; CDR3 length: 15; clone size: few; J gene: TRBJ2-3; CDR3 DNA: TGCAGTGCTAGGCGGGTCCCCCCAATCAGAGATACGCAGTATTTT; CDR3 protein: CSARRVPPIRDTQYF
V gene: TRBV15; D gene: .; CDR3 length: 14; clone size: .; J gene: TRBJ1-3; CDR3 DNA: TGTGCCACCAGCAGAGGACAGGCAGGAAACACCATATATTTT; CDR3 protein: CATSRGQAGNTIYF
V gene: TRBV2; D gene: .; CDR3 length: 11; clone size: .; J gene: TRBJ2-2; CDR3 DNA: TGTGCCAGCAGTGAAGTTCGGGAGCTGTTTTTT; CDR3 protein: CASSEVRELFF
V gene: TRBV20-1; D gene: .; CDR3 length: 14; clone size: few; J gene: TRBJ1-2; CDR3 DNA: TGCAGTGCTCCTCGGACCGGAGCTAACTATGGCTACACCTTC; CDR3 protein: CSAPRTGANYGYTF
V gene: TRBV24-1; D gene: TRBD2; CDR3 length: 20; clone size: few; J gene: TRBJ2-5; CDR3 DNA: TGTGCCACCAGTGATTTGCCGAGCCGTCCAGCGGGAATAGATGGGGAGACCCAGTACTTC; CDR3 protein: CATSDLPSRPAGIDGETQYF
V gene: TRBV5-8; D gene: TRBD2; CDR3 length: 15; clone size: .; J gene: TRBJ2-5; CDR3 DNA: TGTGCCAGCAGCTTTGCGGGAGGACTCGCGGAGACCCAGTACTTC; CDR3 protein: CASSFAGGLAETQYF
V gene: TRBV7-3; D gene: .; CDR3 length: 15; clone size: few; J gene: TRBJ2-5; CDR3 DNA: TGTGCCAGCAGCTCCAACCCAGGGATGATGGAGACCCAGTACTTC; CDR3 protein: CASSSNPGMMETQYF